The source of this T cell receptor (beta chain) is a study of blood T cell repertoires in COVID-19. Looking at the study overall: COVID-19 samples, acute and convalescent, were from the United States, Italy and Spain. Sources were T cells, B-cell-depleted T cells, or PBMCs; the material itself was cDNA or gDNA.

Per the study methods: Counts of nucleated cells, estimated from reference gene primer amplification, were obtained. Generated by immunoSEQ multiplex PCR, the TCRdb table keeps only in-frame clones and is missing some. V, J and clone size derive from that table, while D and trimming were established from the DNA sequence. The sample records about 60,000 clones, approximately 86% being singletons. Germline values: CDR1 MNHEY, CDR2 SVGAGI. J was trimmed by 3 bases and V by 6 bases; bases with no gene match: 1. This CDR3 spans 13 amino acids. This chain uses TRBV6-5 with TRBJ2-7; TRBD2 aligns across 11 bases. This TCR derives from a man aged 50 to 60 with active COVID-19. The sample comprised peripheral blood. CDR3 residues: CASSLAGGYEQYF. The CDR3 region has the DNA TGTGCCAGCAGCCTAGCGGGGGGCTACGAGCAGTACTTC.